Following are 4 T cell receptor beta chains from one sample sequenced in a study of T-cell memory formation after mild COVID-19. One entry per CDR3 protein results from TCRdb running MiXCR on the 5' RACE reads. The sample contains more than 150,000 distinct CDR3 sequences, roughly 12% of which appear only once. Input material: PBMCs or a T cell subset sorted from them (not recorded which). All receptors come from a man between 18 and 35 years old who had mild COVID-19 (a few samples of this study predate the infection). Cell type and time point are not known.

This clonotype was picked up a small number of times. This chain links TRBV12-3 or TRBV12-4 with TRBJ1-5; D uncertain. The CDR3 sequence is 15 residues long. Trimming removed 5 bases at V and 3 bases at J, with 14 bases between. The CDR3 loop is CASSLGSWDNQPQHF. The CDR3 DNA sequence: TGTGCCAGCAGTCTCGGGAGTTGGGACAATCAGCCCCAGCATTTT.

This clonotype was detected only a few times. The CDR3 region is CASSREQGIGTEAFF. The CDR3 coding sequence is TGTGCCAGCAGTCGAGAACAGGGGATAGGCACTGAAGCTTTCTTT. This chain joins TRBV2 and TRBJ1-1; TRBD1 matches 7 bases. This CDR3 has 15 residues. Germline V gene data show CDR1 as SNHLY and CDR2 as FYNNEI. With 5 bases clipped from V and 4 bases from J, the junction kept 10 bases outside the gene matches.

This chain links TRBV11-2 with TRBJ1-6; D not resolved. The CDR3 loop spans 11 amino acids. V lost 3 bases and J lost 8, with 2 bases in between. CDR1 SGHAT and CDR2 FQNNGV come from the germline V gene. The CDR3 DNA reads TGTGCCAGCAGCTTTGATTCACCCCTCCACTTT. Translation gives CASSFDSPLHF.

This clonotype came up many times. The chain is built from TRBV15 and TRBJ2-3; D might be TRBD2 (6 bases). Germline V gene data show CDR1 as LNHNV and CDR2 as YYDKDF (reference sequence). Trimming took off 1 base at V and 2 bases at J, with 10 bases between the two ends. The CDR3 contains 15 residues. CDR3: CATSRVSGNTDTQYF. The DNA of the CDR3 is TGTGCCACCAGCAGAGTTAGCGGTAACACAGATACGCAGTATTTT.